This T cell receptor beta chain stems from a study of OX40 agonist ivuxolimab in advanced cancers. Context from the whole study: Ivuxolimab was a fully human IgG2 agonistic monoclonal antibody targeting the costimulatory receptor OX40 (CD134). Intravenous ivuxolimab was administered to patients every 2 weeks at six dose levels: 0.01, 0.1, 0.3, 1.5, 3 and 10 mg/kg. Of the roughly 51 patients in dose escalation, about 20 had hepatocellular carcinoma, some 15 had melanoma, 9 had renal cell carcinoma and 9 had head and neck cancer. A male proportion of nearly 85% and a mean age of roughly 58 years, ranging from about 23 to 90, were recorded for the dose-escalation cohort. Patients were allowed to have had prior anti-PD-1, anti-PD-L1 or anti-CTLA-4 therapy, and less than 45% of the dose-escalation patients had previously received checkpoint inhibitors. Partial responses occurred in three dose-escalation patients: two with cutaneous melanoma and one with hepatocellular carcinoma. Peripheral TCRbeta sequencing aimed to test whether ivuxolimab altered TCR sequence diversity and caused clonal T-cell expansion. The paper covers the monotherapy dose-escalation part of the phase I ivuxolimab trial, which included N ≈ 52 patients.

General study outcomes and caveats: In partial responders in the 0.1-3.0 mg/kg groups, normalized peripheral clonal expansion was found to be among the lowest, especially among CD8+ T cells. Low levels of normalized T-cell clonal expansion were also shown by some nonresponding patients. After ivuxolimab, CD8+ T cells had more expanded clones than CD4+ T cells on average. At doses of 0.1 to 3.0 mg/kg, clonal expansion of both CD4+ and CD8+ T cells in blood was seen between baseline and week 6. Which antigens the clonally expanded peripheral T cells were specific for was not determined.

Genomic DNA was isolated from the sorted cells so that the TCRbeta CDR3 region could be sequenced. TCRbeta CDR3 regions were sequenced using the immunoSEQ Assay. The clones in this table, taken by TCRdb from immuneACCESS, are in-frame only. Not every clone is retained; where verified, under half of the shortfall comes from an unresolved V gene, and the cause of the rest is unknown. The sample data list approximately 27,000 clones, and roughly three quarters of these were observed just once. Clones ranked in the top ten supply around 15% of the sample. The trial excluded patients who had a history of autoimmune disease or who were on systemic immunosuppression. Peripheral blood for TCR sequencing was drawn from every dose cohort at baseline, at cycle 4 day 1 and at cycle 7 day 1. The samples were drawn from a first-in-human, open-label, multicenter phase I dose-escalation trial of ivuxolimab. The trial enrolled adults with locally advanced or metastatic head and neck squamous cell, hepatocellular, melanoma or renal cell carcinoma. Before TCR sequencing, CD4+ and CD8+ T cells were separately sorted from peripheral blood.

A distance of 10 bases separates the germline ends of V and J, which lose 3 bases and 4 bases respectively. Looking up the germline V gene yields CDR1 SGHRS and CDR2 YFSETQ. From the cysteine through the phenylalanine, the CDR3 covers 13 amino acids. The sequence is cut down to CDR3 DNA, 39 bases in frame from base 1. Note on this clone: The specificity of this receptor is unknown. No much larger clone is present one base from it, and per-base qualities are unavailable.

The V gene is TRBV5-1 and the J gene is TRBJ1-2; the D gene is possibly TRBD1, with 5 bases matching. The sample was CD4+ or CD8+ T cells sorted from blood, taken in a trial of the OX40 agonist ivuxolimab. The TCR sequence derives from an adult with an advanced solid tumor such as melanoma, head and neck, liver or kidney cancer. The CDR3 sequence is CASSSGGSYGYTF. The sequenced DNA is TGCGCCAGCAGCTCGGGGGGAAGCTATGGCTACACCTTC.